A selection of T cell receptor beta chains follows, all from one sample in a study of T cells in Graves' hyperthyroidism and ophthalmopathy. TCRdb re-called the multiplex PCR reads through MiXCR, storing one row per CDR3 protein. The repertoire includes 350,000 to 450,000 distinct CDR3 sequences, roughly 17% of them detected once, and around a third sits in the top ten. Sequenced material: blood. All receptors come from a woman in her 30s with Graves' hyperthyroidism that later progressed to Graves' ophthalmopathy. The CDR3 runs from the conserved cysteine through the conserved F or W. Each record gives: CDR3 length, V gene, J gene, clone size, D gene, CDR3 DNA, CDR3 protein. D genes are given only for firm matches. Not every row has a clone size; where given, it reads once, few, many or a size class.

14	TRBV12-5	TRBJ1-5	.	.	TGTGCTAGTGGTTTGGGCCAGGAAAATCAGCCCCAGCATTTT	CASGLGQENQPQHF
14	TRBV3-1	TRBJ2-7	many	TRBD1	TGTGCCAGCAGCCCGACAGGGAAGCGTTTGGGGCAGTACTTC	CASSPTGKRLGQYF
14	TRBV28	TRBJ1-2	many	TRBD1	TGTGCCAGCAGTTTATACAGGGGCAGAGGTGGCTACACCTTC	CASSLYRGRGGYTF
12	TRBV29-1	TRBJ1-5	few	TRBD1	TGCAGCGAAGACAGGGTTCATCAGCCCCAGCATTTT	CSEDRVHQPQHF
10	TRBV6-1	TRBJ2-7	few	.	TGTGCCACAGGGGACTACGAGCAGTACTTC	CATGDYEQYF
16	TRBV6-1	TRBJ1-5	many	TRBD1	TGTGCCAGCAGTCGGACCGGGACAGGGATCAATCAGCCCCAGCATTTT	CASSRTGTGINQPQHF
14	TRBV6-1	TRBJ1-5	few	.	TGTGCCAGCAGCTATCAGGGGCACAATCAGCCCCAGCATTTT	CASSYQGHNQPQHF
16	TRBV11-2	TRBJ2-7	many	.	TGTGCCAGCAGCTTAGCCGGGGGTTTGGCGACTTACGAGCAGTACTTC	CASSLAGGLATYEQYF
12	TRBV29-1	TRBJ2-1	few	.	TGCAGCCTTCGTCGGGGGCATAATGAGCAGTTCTTC	CSLRRGHNEQFF
13	TRBV3-1	TRBJ1-5	many	.	TGTGCCAGCAGCCAAGATACCGAAAGACCCCAGCATTTT	CASSQDTERPQHF
14	TRBV9	TRBJ2-3	.	TRBD2	TGTGCCAGCAGAGCGGGAGGGTACCCAGATACGCAGTATTTT	CASRAGGYPDTQYF
15	TRBV28	TRBJ2-1	.	TRBD1	TGTGCCAGCAGCTCGACAGGGGGAGGGAACAATGAGCAGTTCTTC	CASSSTGGGNNEQFF
16	TRBV20-1	TRBJ2-3	.	.	TGCAGTGCTAGGGTCGGGAGAGCCTCTAGCACAGATACGCAGTCTTTT	CSARVGRASSTDTQSF
14	TRBV11-3	TRBJ2-3	many	.	TGTGCCAGCAGCTTAACATGGGAAGCGGATACGCAGTATTTT	CASSLTWEADTQYF
14	TRBV27	TRBJ2-1	many	.	TGTGCCAGCAGTTTATCGTATGGCGAGTATAGGCAGTTCTTC	CASSLSYGEYRQFF
13	TRBV20-1	TRBJ2-3	many	.	TGCAGTGCTAGAGATTCGGTGTCAGATACGCAGTATTTT	CSARDSVSDTQYF
17	TRBV25-1	TRBJ2-3	few	TRBD1	TGTGCCAGCAGTGAAAACACCCGGGACAGTTACACAGATACGCAGTATTTT	CASSENTRDSYTDTQYF
15	TRBV6-1	TRBJ2-7	few	TRBD2	TGTGCCAGCAGCTCCACTAGCGGGGGGGCCCACGAGCAGTACTTC	CASSSTSGGAHEQYF
12	TRBV2	TRBJ2-1	many	.	TGTGCCAGCAGAGGGCAGAACAATGAGCAGTTCTTC	CASRGQNNEQFF
14	TRBV5-1	TRBJ2-7	many	TRBD1	TGTGCCAGCAGCACGGGACAGGGGGCCTACGAGCAGTACTTC	CASSTGQGAYEQYF
13	TRBV28	TRBJ2-2	many	.	TGTGCCAGCAGTATACCATTAACCGGGGAGCTGTTTTTT	CASSIPLTGELFF
18	TRBV19	TRBJ2-7	few	TRBD1	TGTGCCAGTCCCCTGGACAGGGTGCGACTAACGCCCTCCTACGAGCAGTACTTC	CASPLDRVRLTPSYEQYF
15	TRBV6-6	TRBJ1-2	many	.	TGTGCCAGCAGTTACAGCACAGCTGAATCCTATGGCTACACCTTC	CASSYSTAESYGYTF
14	TRBV5-1	TRBJ2-1	many	.	TGCGCCAGCAGCTTGGATGCGGGCGTCAATGAGCAGTTCTTC	CASSLDAGVNEQFF
17	TRBV2	TRBJ1-4	many	.	TGTGCCAGCAGTGTCATACCCGGGACTACAACTAATGAAAAACTGTTTTTT	CASSVIPGTTTNEKLFF
14	TRBV3-1	TRBJ1-2	.	TRBD1	TGTGCCAGCAGCCAACGGGACAGGGAGGGTGGCTACACCTTC	CASSQRDREGGYTF
17	TRBV6-1	TRBJ2-1	.	TRBD1	TGTGCCAGCAGGTCCTTTGTCGGGACAGGGTTCGGCAATGAGCAGTTCTTC	CASRSFVGTGFGNEQFF
15	TRBV27	TRBJ2-3	many	TRBD2	TGTGCCAGCAGTTTGGGGACTAGCGGGAGTAATACGCAGTATTTT	CASSLGTSGSNTQYF
16	TRBV12-3/TRBV12-4	TRBJ1-2	few	.	TGTGCCAGCAGCCTAGATTTGAACCCTTATTCGTGGGGCTACACCTTC	CASSLDLNPYSWGYTF
13	TRBV15	TRBJ2-1	few	.	TGTGCCACCAGCAGAGATTATCAATATGAGCAGTTCTTC	CATSRDYQYEQFF
15	TRBV5-1	TRBJ2-1	.	TRBD1	TGCGCCAGCAGCGCGACAGGGGAAACTTACAATGAGCAGTTCTTC	CASSATGETYNEQFF
17	TRBV24-1	TRBJ2-1	once	TRBD2	TGTGCCACCAGTGATCCAGGGACTAGCGTTTCCTACAATGAGCAGTTCTTC	CATSDPGTSVSYNEQFF
14	TRBV29-1	TRBJ2-5	many	TRBD1	TGCAGCGTTGAATTTTGGACAGGACAAGAGACCCAGTACTTC	CSVEFWTGQETQYF